This TCR beta chain was sequenced for a study of blood T cell repertoires in COVID-19. Study summary: Material from acute and convalescent COVID-19 was sourced from the United States, Italy and Spain. T cells, B-cell-depleted T cells, or PBMCs provided the cDNA or gDNA that served as material.

In the original analysis: Reference gene primers were amplified, and this amplification served to estimate nucleated cell counts. Using immunoSEQ multiplex PCR, the repertoire was profiled, and TCRdb retains in-frame clones only, with some absent. That table is the source of V, J and clone size, and D and trimming were worked out from the DNA. Seen here are over 120,000 clones, around 90% observed once, and the top ten hold roughly 1%. The CDR3 spans 15 residues. V gave up 6 bases and J gave up 3 bases; unmatched junction bases: 7. CDR1 MNHNY and CDR2 SVGAGI come from the germline V gene (reference sequence). A single count supports this clone.

Input material: peripheral blood. The TCR sequence derives from a woman aged 50 to 60 with acute or convalescent COVID-19. The chain is built from TRBV6-6 and TRBJ2-7, with TRBD2 matching 11 bases. The CDR3 nucleotides are TGTGCCAGCAGAGCCGGGACTAGCGGCAACTACGAGCAGTACTTC. This codes for CASRAGTSGNYEQYF.